Detailed here is one TCR beta chain. The sample belongs to a study of blood T cell repertoires in COVID-19. The germline V gene encodes CDR1 SGHNT and CDR2 YENEEA. V lost 4 bases to trimming and J lost 3 bases, with 11 bases between them. The CDR3 totals 14 residues. Method: immunoSEQ multiplex PCR; TCRdb's copy keeps in-frame clones and lacks some. The sample lists roughly 450,000 clones, roughly 88% occurring once. The source material was PBMCs or T cells enriched from blood (not recorded which). The clonotype was recovered from a young man who had recovered from COVID-19. The J gene is TRBJ2-3, the V gene TRBV11-3; D remains ambiguous. The CDR3 sequence: CASSYGSLTDTQYF. The CDR3 coding sequence is TGTGCCAGCAGCTATGGCTCGTTGACAGATACGCAGTATTTT.